This T cell receptor (beta chain) was retrieved from a study of CD8 T cells in Susac syndrome. The study sequenced TCR beta in blood CD8+ and CD4+ T cells. Negative magnetic isolation gave CD8+ and CD4+ cells; FACS enriched CD8+ TEMRA. Random hexamers served to reverse transcribe about 0.5 to 1 ug RNA. Amplification of TCR beta CDR3 was carried out by immunoSEQ multiplex PCR, which covered 54 Vbeta and 13 Jbeta segments. A single record per CDR3 protein comes from TCRdb applying MiXCR to the immunoSEQ multiplex PCR reads. The sample records about 210,000 distinct CDR3 sequences, more than 85% being singletons. Sequencing used CD4+ T cells from PBMCs. The TCR was taken from a human donor with multiple sclerosis.

DNA of the CDR3: TGTGCCAGCAGCCCCCACGTAGCGGGGGTTCGCAATGAGCAGTTCTTC. Translated, it gives CASSPHVAGVRNEQFF. This chain links TRBV3-1 with TRBJ2-1; 9 bases fit TRBD2. In germline, CDR1 is LGHDT, CDR2 YNNKEL (reference sequence). The J segment lost 6 bases and the V segment lost 4 bases, leaving 10 bases of the junction unmatched. The CDR3 is 16 amino acids.